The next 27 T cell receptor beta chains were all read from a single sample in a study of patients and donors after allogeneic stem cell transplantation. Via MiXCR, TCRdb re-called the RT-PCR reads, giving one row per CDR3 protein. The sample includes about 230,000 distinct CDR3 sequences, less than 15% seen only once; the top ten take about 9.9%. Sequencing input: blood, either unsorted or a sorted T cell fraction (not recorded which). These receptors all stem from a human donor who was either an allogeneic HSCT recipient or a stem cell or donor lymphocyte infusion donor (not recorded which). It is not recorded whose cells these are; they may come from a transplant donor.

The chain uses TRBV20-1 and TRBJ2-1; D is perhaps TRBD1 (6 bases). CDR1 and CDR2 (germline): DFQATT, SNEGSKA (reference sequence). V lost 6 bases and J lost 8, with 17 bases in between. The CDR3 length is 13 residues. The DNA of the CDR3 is TGCAGTGCAGGGGGAGCACAGCCCCATGAGCAGTTCTTC. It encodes CSAGGAQPHEQFF.

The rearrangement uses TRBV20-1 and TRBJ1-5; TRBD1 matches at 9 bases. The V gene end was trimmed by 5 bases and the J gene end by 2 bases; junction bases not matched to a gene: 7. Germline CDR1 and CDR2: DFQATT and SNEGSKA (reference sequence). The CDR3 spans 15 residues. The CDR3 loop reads CSAHTGGRGNQPQHF. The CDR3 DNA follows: TGCAGTGCTCATACAGGGGGCAGGGGCAATCAGCCCCAGCATTTT.

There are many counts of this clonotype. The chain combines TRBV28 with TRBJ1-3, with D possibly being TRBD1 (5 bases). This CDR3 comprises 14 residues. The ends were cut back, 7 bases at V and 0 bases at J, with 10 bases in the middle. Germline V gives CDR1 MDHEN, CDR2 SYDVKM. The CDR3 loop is CASTNQGSGNTIYF. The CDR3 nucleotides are TGTGCCAGCACCAACCAGGGCTCTGGAAACACCATATATTTT.

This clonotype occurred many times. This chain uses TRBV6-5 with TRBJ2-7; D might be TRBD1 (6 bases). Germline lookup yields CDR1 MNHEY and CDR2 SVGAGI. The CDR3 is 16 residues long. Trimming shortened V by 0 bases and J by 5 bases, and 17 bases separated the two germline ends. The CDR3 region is CASSYSPARGIDEQYF. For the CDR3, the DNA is TGTGCCAGCAGTTACTCGCCTGCCAGGGGAATCGACGAGCAGTACTTC.

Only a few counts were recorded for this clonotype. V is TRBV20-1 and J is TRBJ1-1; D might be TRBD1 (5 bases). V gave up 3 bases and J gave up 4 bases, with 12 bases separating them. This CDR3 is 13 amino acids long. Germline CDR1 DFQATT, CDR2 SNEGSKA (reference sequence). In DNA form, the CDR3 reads TGCAGTGCTAGCGTTACTGGGGGCACTGAAGCTTTCTTT. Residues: CSASVTGGTEAFF.

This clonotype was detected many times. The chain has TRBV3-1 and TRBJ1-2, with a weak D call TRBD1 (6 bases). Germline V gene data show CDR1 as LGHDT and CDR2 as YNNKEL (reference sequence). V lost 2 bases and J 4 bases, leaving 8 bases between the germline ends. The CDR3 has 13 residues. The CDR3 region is CASSQKGVYGYTF. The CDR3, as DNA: TGTGCCAGCAGCCAAAAGGGGGTCTATGGCTACACCTTC.

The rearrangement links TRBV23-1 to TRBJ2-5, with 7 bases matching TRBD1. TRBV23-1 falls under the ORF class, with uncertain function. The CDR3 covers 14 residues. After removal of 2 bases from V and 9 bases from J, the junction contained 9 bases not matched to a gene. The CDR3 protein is CASSQTRTGRAQYF. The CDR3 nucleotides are TGCGCCAGCAGTCAAACTAGGACAGGACGGGCCCAGTACTTC.

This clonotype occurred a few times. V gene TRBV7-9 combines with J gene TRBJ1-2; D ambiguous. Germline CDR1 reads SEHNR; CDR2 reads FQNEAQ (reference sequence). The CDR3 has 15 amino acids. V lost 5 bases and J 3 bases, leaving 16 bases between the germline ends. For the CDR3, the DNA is TGTGCCAGCAGCCTTACTGGGGTGAGCTACTATGGCTACACCTTC. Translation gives CASSLTGVSYYGYTF.

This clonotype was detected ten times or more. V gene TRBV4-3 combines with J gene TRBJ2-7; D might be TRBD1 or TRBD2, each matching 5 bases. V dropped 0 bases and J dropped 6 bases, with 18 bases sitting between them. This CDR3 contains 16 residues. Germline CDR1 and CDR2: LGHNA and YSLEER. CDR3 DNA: TGCGCCAGCAGCCAAGAGGGTTCGGGACGCCTCTCCGAGCAGTACTTC. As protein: CASSQEGSGRLSEQYF.

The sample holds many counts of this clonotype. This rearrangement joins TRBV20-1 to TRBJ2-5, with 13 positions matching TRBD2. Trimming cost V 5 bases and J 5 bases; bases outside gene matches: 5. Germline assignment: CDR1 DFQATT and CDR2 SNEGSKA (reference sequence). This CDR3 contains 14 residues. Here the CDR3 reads CSAETSGGRETQYF. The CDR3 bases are TGCAGTGCTGAGACTAGCGGGGGGCGGGAGACCCAGTACTTC.

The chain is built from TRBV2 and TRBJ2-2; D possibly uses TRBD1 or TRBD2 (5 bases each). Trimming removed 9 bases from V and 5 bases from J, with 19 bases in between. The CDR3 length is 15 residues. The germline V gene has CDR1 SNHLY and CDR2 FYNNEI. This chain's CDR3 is CASSYVTWGTGELFF. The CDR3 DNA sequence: TGTGCCAGTTCTTATGTAACGTGGGGGACCGGGGAGCTGTTTTTT.

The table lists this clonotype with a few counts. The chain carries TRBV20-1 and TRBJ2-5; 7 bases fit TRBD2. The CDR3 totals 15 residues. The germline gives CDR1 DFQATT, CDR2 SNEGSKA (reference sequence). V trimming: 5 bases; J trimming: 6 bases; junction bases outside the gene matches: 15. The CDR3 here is CSAFPDSRELQTQYF. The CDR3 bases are TGCAGTGCTTTCCCCGACTCGCGGGAGTTACAGACCCAGTACTTC.

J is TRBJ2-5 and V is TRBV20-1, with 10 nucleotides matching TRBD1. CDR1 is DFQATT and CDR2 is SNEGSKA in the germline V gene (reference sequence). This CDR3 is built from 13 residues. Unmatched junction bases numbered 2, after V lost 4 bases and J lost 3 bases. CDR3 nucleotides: TGCAGTGCTAACGGACAGGGGGAAGAGACCCAGTACTTC. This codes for CSANGQGEETQYF.

The CDR3 protein is CASSITGNTEAFF. The CDR3 DNA sequence: TGTGCCAGTAGTATAACAGGGAACACTGAAGCTTTCTTT. The chain recombines TRBV19 with TRBJ1-1, with D maybe TRBD1 (5 bases). Germline CDR1 and CDR2: LNHDA and SQIVND (reference sequence). The CDR3 contains 13 residues. The V and J ends lost 2 bases and 1 base respectively, with 5 bases between them.

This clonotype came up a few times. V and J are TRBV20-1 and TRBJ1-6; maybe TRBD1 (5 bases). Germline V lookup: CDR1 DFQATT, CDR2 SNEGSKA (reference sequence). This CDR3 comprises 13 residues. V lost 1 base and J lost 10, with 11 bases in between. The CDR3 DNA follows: TGCAGTGCTAGAGGACAGCTTAGCTCACCCCTCCACTTT. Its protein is CSARGQLSSPLHF.

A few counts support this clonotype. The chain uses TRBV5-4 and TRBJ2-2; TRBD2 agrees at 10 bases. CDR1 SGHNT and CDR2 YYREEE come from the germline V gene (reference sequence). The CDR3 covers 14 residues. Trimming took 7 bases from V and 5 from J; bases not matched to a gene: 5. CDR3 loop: CASASGRNTGELFF. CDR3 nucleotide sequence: TGTGCCAGCGCTAGCGGGAGAAATACCGGGGAGCTGTTTTTT.

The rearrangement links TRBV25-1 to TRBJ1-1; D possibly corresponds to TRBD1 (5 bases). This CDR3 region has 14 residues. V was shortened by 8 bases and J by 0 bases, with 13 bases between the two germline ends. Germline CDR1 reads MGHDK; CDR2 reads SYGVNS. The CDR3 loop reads CASGSGLLNTEAFF. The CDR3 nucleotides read TGTGCCAGCGGCTCGGGACTCCTGAACACTGAAGCTTTCTTT.

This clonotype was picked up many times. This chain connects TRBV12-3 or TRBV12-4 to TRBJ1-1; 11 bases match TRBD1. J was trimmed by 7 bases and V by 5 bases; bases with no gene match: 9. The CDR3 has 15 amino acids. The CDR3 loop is CASSPTRDRGFEAFF. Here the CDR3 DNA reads TGTGCCAGCAGTCCCACCAGGGACAGGGGGTTTGAAGCTTTCTTT.

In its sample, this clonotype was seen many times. The DNA of the CDR3 is TGTGCCAGCAGGTCCCAGGGCTCCCACTACAATGAGCAGTTCTTC. Residues: CASRSQGSHYNEQFF. This chain connects TRBV2 to TRBJ2-1, with D perhaps matching TRBD1 (5 bases). Germline V gene lookup returns CDR1 SNHLY and CDR2 FYNNEI. Trimming removed 6 bases from V and 3 bases from J, with 15 bases in between. The CDR3 has 15 amino acids.

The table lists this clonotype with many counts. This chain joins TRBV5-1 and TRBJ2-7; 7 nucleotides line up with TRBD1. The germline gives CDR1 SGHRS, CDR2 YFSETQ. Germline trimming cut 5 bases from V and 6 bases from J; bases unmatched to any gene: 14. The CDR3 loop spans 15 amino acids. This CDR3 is CASRPDRLVGGEQYF. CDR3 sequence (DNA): TGCGCCAGCAGACCGGACAGGCTGGTCGGTGGCGAGCAGTACTTC.

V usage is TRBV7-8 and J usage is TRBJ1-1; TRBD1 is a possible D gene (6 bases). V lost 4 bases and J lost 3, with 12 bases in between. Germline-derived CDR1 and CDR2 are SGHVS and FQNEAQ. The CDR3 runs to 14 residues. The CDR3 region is CASSSTGRDTEAFF. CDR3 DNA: TGTGCCAGCAGCTCGACAGGAAGGGACACTGAAGCTTTCTTT.

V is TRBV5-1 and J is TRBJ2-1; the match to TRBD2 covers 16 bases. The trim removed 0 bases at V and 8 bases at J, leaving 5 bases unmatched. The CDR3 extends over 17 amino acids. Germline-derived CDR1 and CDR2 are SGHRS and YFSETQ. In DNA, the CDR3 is TGCGCCAGCAGCTTGGAGGGACTAGCGGGAGGGGAGGATGAGCAGTTCTTC. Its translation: CASSLEGLAGGEDEQFF.

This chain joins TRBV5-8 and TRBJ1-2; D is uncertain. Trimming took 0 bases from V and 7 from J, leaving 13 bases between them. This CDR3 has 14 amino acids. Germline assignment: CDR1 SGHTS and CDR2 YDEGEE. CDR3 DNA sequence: TGTGCCAGCAGCTTGGCCTCGAACATGGTTGGCTACACCTTC. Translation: CASSLASNMVGYTF.

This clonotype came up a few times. CDR3 loop: CSARKAGGSTGELFF. The CDR3 DNA sequence: TGCAGTGCTAGAAAGGCAGGGGGGAGCACCGGGGAGCTGTTTTTT. The chain joins TRBV20-1 to TRBJ2-2, with D tentatively TRBD1 (7 bases). Germline V gives CDR1 DFQATT, CDR2 SNEGSKA (reference sequence). This CDR3 is built from 15 residues. Trimming pared 2 bases from V and 4 bases from J, leaving 14 bases between.

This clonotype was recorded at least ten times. CDR3 nucleotide sequence: TGTGCCAGCAGTTTAAAGGGGTACACTGAAGCTTTCTTT. Translating gives CASSLKGYTEAFF. The chain carries TRBV28 and TRBJ1-1, with a tentative D call TRBD1 (5 bases). V gave up 2 bases and J gave up 3 bases, with 7 bases separating them. This CDR3 region has 13 residues. Germline CDR1 and CDR2: MDHEN and SYDVKM.

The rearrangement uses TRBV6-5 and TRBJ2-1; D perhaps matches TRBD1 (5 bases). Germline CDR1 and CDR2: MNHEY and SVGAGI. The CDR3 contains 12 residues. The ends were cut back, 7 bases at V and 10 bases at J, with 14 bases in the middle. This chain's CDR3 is CASTGQFGEQFF. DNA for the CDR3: TGTGCCAGCACAGGACAATTCGGCGAGCAGTTCTTC.

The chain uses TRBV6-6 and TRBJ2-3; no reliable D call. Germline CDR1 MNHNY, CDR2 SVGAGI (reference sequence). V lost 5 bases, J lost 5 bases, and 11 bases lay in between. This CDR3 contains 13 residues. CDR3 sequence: CASSPPGEDTQYF. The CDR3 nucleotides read TGTGCCAGCAGTCCCCCAGGCGAAGATACGCAGTATTTT.